This T cell receptor (beta chain) was found in a study of T cells in Graves' hyperthyroidism and ophthalmopathy. Overall study context: Before any treatment, at initial diagnosis, peripheral blood was collected.

CDR3 size: 13 residues. Germline lookup yields CDR1 SQVTM and CDR2 ANQGSEA. The V gene end was trimmed by 6 bases and the J gene end by 7 bases; junction bases not matched to a gene: 10. Study-wide points: A median around 6.4 months before onset, the model predicted ophthalmopathy.

This clonotype occurred many times. Its antigen is still unknown. TCR beta CDR3 regions were amplified from RNA. When the TCR CDR3 underwent first-round RT-PCR, the HTBI primer set was used. One entry per CDR3 protein, called by TCRdb with MiXCR from the multiplex PCR reads. The repertoire holds under 350,000 distinct CDR3 sequences, with about 20% as singletons. Sequencing input: blood. The TCR was taken from a woman aged 45-60 years with Graves' hyperthyroidism. This chain uses TRBV29-1 with TRBJ1-1, with TRBD1 identical over 8 bases. In nucleotides, the CDR3 is TGCAGCGTCCAAGAACAGGGGGGACATGAAGCTTTCTTT. This gives the protein CSVQEQGGHEAFF.